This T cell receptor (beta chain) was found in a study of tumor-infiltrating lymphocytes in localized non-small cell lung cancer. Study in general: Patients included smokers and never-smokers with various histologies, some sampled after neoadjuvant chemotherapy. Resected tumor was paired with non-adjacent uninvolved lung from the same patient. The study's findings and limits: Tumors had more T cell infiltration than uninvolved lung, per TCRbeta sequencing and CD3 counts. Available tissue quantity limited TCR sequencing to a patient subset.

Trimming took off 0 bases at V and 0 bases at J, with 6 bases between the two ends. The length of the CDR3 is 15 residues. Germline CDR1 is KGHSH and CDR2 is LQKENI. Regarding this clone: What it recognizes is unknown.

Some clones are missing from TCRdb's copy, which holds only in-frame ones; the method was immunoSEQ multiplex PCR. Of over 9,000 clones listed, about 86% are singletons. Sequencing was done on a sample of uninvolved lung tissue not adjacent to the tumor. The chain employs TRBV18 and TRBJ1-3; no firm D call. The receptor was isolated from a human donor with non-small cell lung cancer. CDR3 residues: CASSPPVASGNTIYF. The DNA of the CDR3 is TGTGCCAGCTCACCACCCGTGGCCTCTGGAAACACCATATATTTT. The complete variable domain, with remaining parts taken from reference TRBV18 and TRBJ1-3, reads NAGVMQNPRHLVRRRGQEARLRCSPMKGHSHVYWYRQLPEEGLKFMVYLQKENIIDESGMPKERFSAEFPKEGPSILRIQQVVRGDSAAYFCASSPPVASGNTIYFGEGSWLTVV.